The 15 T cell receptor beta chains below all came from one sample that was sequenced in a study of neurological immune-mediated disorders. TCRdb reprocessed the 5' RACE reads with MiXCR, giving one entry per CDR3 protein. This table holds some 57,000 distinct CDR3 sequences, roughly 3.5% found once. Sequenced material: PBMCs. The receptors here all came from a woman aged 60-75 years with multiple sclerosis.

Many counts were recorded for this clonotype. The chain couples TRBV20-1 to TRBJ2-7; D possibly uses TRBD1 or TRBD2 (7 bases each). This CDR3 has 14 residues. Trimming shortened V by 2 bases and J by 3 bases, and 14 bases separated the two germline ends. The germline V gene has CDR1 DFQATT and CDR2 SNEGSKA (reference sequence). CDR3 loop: CSARSRGGNYEQYF. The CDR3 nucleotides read TGCAGTGCTAGATCCAGGGGGGGGAACTACGAGCAGTACTTC.

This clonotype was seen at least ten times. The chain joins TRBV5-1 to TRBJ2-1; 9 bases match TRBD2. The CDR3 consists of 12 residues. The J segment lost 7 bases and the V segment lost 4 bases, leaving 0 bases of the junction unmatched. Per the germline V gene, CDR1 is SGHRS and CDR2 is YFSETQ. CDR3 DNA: TGCGCCAGCAGCGCGGGGGGGAATGAGCAGTTCTTC. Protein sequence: CASSAGGNEQFF.

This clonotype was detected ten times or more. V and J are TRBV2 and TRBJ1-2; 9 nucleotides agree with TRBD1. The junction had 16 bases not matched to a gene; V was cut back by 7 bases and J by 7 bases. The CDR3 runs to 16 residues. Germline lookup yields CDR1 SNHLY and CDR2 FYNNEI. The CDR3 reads CASIPQRDRVWGGYTF. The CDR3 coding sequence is TGTGCCAGCATTCCCCAACGGGACAGGGTCTGGGGTGGCTACACCTTC.

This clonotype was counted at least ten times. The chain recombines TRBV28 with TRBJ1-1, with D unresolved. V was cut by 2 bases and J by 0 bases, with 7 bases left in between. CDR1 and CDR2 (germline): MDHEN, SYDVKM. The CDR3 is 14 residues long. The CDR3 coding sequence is TGTGCCAGCAGTTTAGATCACATGAACACTGAAGCTTTCTTT. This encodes CASSLDHMNTEAFF.

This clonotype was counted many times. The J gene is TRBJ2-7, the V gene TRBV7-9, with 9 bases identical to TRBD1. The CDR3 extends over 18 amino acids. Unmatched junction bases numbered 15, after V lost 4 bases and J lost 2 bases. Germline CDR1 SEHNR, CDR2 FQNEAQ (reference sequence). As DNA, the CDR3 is TGTGCCAGCAGCTCTACGATGGTCCGGGACAGGGTTCCCTACGAGCAGTACTTC. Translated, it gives CASSSTMVRDRVPYEQYF.

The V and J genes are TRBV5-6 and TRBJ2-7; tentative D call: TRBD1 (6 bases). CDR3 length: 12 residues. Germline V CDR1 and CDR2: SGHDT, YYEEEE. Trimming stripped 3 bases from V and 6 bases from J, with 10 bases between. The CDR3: CASSWGRGEQYF. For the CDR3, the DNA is TGTGCCAGCAGCTGGGGCAGGGGCGAGCAGTACTTC.

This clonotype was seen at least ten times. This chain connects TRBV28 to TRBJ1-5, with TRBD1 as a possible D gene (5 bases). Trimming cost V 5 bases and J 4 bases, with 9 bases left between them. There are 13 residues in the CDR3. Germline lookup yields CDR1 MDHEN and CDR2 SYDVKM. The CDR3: CASSEGTNQPQHF. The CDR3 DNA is TGTGCCAGCAGTGAGGGGACTAATCAGCCCCAGCATTTT. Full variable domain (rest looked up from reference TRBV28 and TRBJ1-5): DVKVTQSSRYLVKRTGEKVFLECVQDMDHENMFWYRQDPGLGLRLIYFSYDVKMKEKGDIPEGYSVSREKKERFSLILESASTNQTSMYLCASSEGTNQPQHFGDGTRLSIL.

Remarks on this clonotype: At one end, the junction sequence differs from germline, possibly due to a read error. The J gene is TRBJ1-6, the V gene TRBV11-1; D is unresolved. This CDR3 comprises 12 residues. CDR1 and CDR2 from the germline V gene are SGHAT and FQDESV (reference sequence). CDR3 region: CASSLEHSTLNF. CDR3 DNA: TGTGCCAGCAGCTTAGAGCATTCAACCCTCAACTTT.

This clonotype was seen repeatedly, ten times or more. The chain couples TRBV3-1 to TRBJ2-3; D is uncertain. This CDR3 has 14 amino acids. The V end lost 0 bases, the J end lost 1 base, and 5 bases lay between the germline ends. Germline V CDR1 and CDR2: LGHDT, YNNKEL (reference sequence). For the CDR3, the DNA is TGTGCCAGCAGCCAAGATGTACGCACAGATACGCAGTATTTT. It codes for CASSQDVRTDTQYF.

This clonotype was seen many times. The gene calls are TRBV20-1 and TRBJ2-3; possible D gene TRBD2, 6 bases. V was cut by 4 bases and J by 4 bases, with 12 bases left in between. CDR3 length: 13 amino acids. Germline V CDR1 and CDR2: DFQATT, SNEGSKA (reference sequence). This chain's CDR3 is CSAITPGADTQYF. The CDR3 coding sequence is TGCAGTGCTATCACCCCGGGGGCAGATACGCAGTATTTT.

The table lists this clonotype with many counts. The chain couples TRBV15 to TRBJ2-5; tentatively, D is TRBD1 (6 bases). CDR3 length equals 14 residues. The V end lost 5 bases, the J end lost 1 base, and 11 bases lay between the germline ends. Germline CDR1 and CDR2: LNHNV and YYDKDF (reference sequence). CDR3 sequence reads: CATSGSGAQETQYF. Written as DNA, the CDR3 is TGTGCCACCAGCGGATCAGGGGCCCAAGAGACCCAGTACTTC.

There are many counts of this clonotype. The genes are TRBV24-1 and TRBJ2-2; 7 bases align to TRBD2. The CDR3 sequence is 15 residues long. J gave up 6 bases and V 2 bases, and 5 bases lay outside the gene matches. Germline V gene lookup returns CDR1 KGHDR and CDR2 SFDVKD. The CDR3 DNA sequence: TGTGCCACCAGTGATTGGGGAGGGCCGGCCGGGGAGCTGTTTTTT. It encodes CATSDWGGPAGELFF.

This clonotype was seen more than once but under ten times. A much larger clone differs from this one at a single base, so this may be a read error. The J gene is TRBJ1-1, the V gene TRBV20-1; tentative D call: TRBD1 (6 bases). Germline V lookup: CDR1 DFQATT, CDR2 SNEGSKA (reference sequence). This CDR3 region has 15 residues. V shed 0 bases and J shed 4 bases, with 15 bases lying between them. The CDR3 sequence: CSARDVWKGGTEAFF. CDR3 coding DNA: TGCAGTGCTAGAGATGTGTGGAAGGGGGGCACTGAAGCTTTCTTT.

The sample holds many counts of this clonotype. The CDR3 DNA reads TGCGCCAGCAGCAAGGGACAGGAGATCTACGAGCAGTACTTC. This encodes CASSKGQEIYEQYF. The V call is TRBV5-1, the J call TRBJ2-7; TRBD1 matches at 8 bases. Germline CDR1 SGHRS, CDR2 YFSETQ. The CDR3 loop spans 14 amino acids. J lost 3 bases, V lost 4 bases, and 6 bases had no gene match.

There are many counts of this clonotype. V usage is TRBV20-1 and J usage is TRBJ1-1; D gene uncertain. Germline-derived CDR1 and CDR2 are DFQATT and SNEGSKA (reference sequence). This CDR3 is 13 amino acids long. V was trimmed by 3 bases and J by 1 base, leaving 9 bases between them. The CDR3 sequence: CSASGRENTEAFF. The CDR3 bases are TGCAGTGCTAGTGGGAGGGAGAACACTGAAGCTTTCTTT.